This entry describes one TCR beta chain. The antigen is not known. Donation came from healthy Finnish infants having corrective surgery for congenital heart defects. During surgery, about 0.45-1 mL peripheral blood was drawn from four of eight donors. Genomic DNA was extracted from every available blood leukocyte. The data were obtained in a study of human thymus T cells. Findings and limits, study-wide: Apparent bias marked the V and J gene usage of thymic and blood repertoires.

The repertoire was sequenced with immunoSEQ multiplex PCR; TCRdb's copy has only in-frame clones and lacks some. The top ten clones hold roughly 0.13% of a sample with 35,000 to 45,000 clones, about 94% of them seen once. Sequencing used blood. The source of this sequence is a boy under two years old with a congenital heart defect but otherwise immunologically healthy.

CDR3 sequence reads: CASSKSDRGQIETQYF. The CDR3 region has the DNA TGTGCCAGCAGCAAATCAGACAGGGGCCAAATAGAGACCCAGTACTTC. The rearrangement links TRBV21-1 to TRBJ2-5; the DNA was not used to check the table's D call, TRBD1. TRBV21-1 represents a pseudogene. The CDR3 runs to 16 residues.